This is a list of T cell receptor beta chains from one sample in a study of OX40 agonist ivuxolimab in advanced cancers. Data came from immunoSEQ multiplex PCR; TCRdb stores just in-frame clones and leaves some out. The data contain 30,000 to 40,000 clones, about four fifths of them singletons. The sample consisted of CD4+ or CD8+ T cells sorted from blood, taken in a trial of the OX40 agonist ivuxolimab. These receptors were taken from an adult with an advanced solid tumor such as melanoma, head and neck, liver or kidney cancer. Each CDR3 is given without its conserved first and last residue. D genes are given only for firm matches.

TRBJ2-7,.,TRBV6-5,ASSSGIAYEQY
TRBJ2-7,.,TRBV6-5,ASSDSGAGEQY
TRBJ2-7,TRBD1,TRBV19,ASSETGGPGEQY
TRBJ2-1,TRBD2,TRBV10-3,AISEGAGVGDNEQF
TRBJ2-4,TRBD2,TRBV11-2,ASSAEIAGGKNIQY
TRBJ2-5,TRBD1,TRBV9,ASSVGQGTETQY
TRBJ2-2,.,TRBV25-1,ASSESAGSGELF
TRBJ2-2,TRBD2,TRBV10-3,AIRDSGRDAGELF
TRBJ2-6,TRBD1,TRBV30,AWSAGTGVFGANVLT
TRBJ2-2,TRBD2,TRBV5-4,ASSLRLADGAGELF
TRBJ1-2,.,TRBV9,ASSGRTYSNYGYT
TRBJ2-7,.,TRBV6-6,ASSTPDTSAGYEQY
TRBJ1-2,TRBD1,TRBV5-4,ASSLGGGQGSYT
TRBJ1-6,.,TRBV5-4,ASSPGALDYNSPLH
TRBJ2-3,TRBD2,TRBV2,ASRASGGLVDTQY
TRBJ2-7,.,TRBV11-2,ASSTGWGYEQY
TRBJ2-7,.,TRBV7-8,ASSRGRNYEQY
TRBJ2-5,.,TRBV4-1,ASSQELAGRAQY
TRBJ1-4,TRBD1,TRBV5-1,ASSGPGQGTTNEKLF
TRBJ2-7,TRBD2,TRBV2,ASSKAGATYEQY
TRBJ2-3,.,TRBV9,ASSPQDGHYTQY
TRBJ2-7,.,TRBV2,ASSEVGGSYEQY
TRBJ1-5,.,TRBV5-5,ASSYDTGRGQPQH
.,TRBD2,TRBV5-4,ASSPGASGSSYEQY
TRBJ1-2,TRBD1,TRBV19,ASSNTGTGVDGYT
TRBJ2-7,.,TRBV29-1,SGKGERYEQY
TRBJ2-2,TRBD1,TRBV7-9,ASSFRRGPTGELF
TRBJ2-7,.,TRBV19,ASSKTGEGYEQY
TRBJ1-3,.,TRBV30,AWSVLGNTIY
TRBJ2-7,.,TRBV6-1,ASSEEEGLTYEQY
TRBJ2-7,.,TRBV6-1,ASSASVSYEQY
TRBJ2-1,TRBD2,TRBV29-1,SVEDLAGGGNEQF
TRBJ2-3,TRBD1,TRBV4-2,ASSQGSQGADTQY
TRBJ1-1,TRBD1,TRBV10-2,ASSPTGADEAF
TRBJ1-1,.,TRBV5-1,ASSLAGRANTEAF
TRBJ2-1,.,TRBV4-1,ASSQVRGDYNEQF
TRBJ2-2,.,TRBV7-8,ASSLRNSDGELF
TRBJ1-1,.,TRBV5-6,ASSFVQVNTEAF
.,TRBD1,TRBV7-9,ASSPRTGGAEQY
TRBJ2-1,.,TRBV6-5,ASSSPWTLSNEQF
TRBJ2-7,.,TRBV2,ASAETRITYEQY
TRBJ1-1,.,TRBV18,ASSFGVGQINTEAF
TRBJ1-1,.,TRBV6-1,ASSEGPRNTEAF
TRBJ2-3,TRBD2,TRBV13,ASSSASGQGTSGRDTQY
TRBJ2-2,.,TRBV11-2,ASSPLTRWELF
TRBJ2-2,TRBD2,TRBV13,ASSLVSGGNTGELF
TRBJ2-1,TRBD2,TRBV5-1,ASSLSGTYNEQF
TRBJ1-1,.,TRBV19,ASNRGRMNTEAF
TRBJ2-7,.,TRBV23-1,ASSQMEGYEQY
TRBJ2-5,TRBD1,TRBV10-3,ATKTGGSETQY
TRBJ2-2,.,TRBV7-3,ASSPSNTGELF
TRBJ2-3,.,TRBV7-9,ASSLRKRSTDTQY
TRBJ2-5,.,TRBV5-8,ASSLSHRPGETQY
TRBJ2-7,TRBD2,TRBV29-1,SVLKLAGVAYEQY
TRBJ2-4,.,TRBV5-4,ASSFGGRAKNIQY
TRBJ2-3,.,TRBV29-1,RAVRTDTQY
TRBJ1-4,TRBD1,TRBV7-9,ASSLAGQGFNEKLF
TRBJ1-3,TRBD1,TRBV13,ASSYLGWGQASLSGNTIY
TRBJ2-3,TRBD1,TRBV2,ASSLGDSPTDTQY
TRBJ2-3,TRBD2,TRBV2,ASSGTSGGRDTQY